What follows describes a single T cell receptor (beta chain). Its antigen is unidentified. The data are from a study of cytomegalovirus exposure and HLA in healthy donors. Study in general: As released early, the data held around 80 million unique TCRs from HLA-typed donors.

PCR used 60 Vbeta primers and 13 Jbeta primers. Here immunoSEQ multiplex PCR was the method, and the copy in TCRdb shows in-frame clones only, minus some. The sample consists of about 130,000 clones, roughly 77% of them appearing once. Study-wide results and limits: Most TCR beta V segments were productive about 87% or about 30% of the time in an earlier analysis.

Sequenced material: PBMCs. The receptor was derived from a male donor in good health and CMV-seronegative.

The CDR3 region is CASSPGLLSPNLGEQFF. DNA of the CDR3: TGTGCCAGCAGCCCGGGACTTCTTAGCCCTAACTTGGGTGAGCAGTTCTTC. V usage is TRBV5-4 and J usage is TRBJ2-1, with a weak D call TRBD2 (6 bases). Looked up from germline, CDR1 is SGHNT and CDR2 is YYREEE (reference sequence). The V gene lost 4 bases and the J gene lost 9 bases, with 26 bases spanning the gap. The CDR3 has 17 amino acids.